These 4 T cell receptor beta chains came from one sample sequenced in a study of shared clonotypes between healthy human individuals. Only in-frame clones appear in the TCRdb table, and some are missing; sequencing was by immunoSEQ multiplex PCR. The sample shows roughly 650,000 clones, almost 97% of them seen only once. Sequenced input: naive CD4+ T cells sorted from blood. The sample's subset: CD45RA+ positively selected. The receptors originated from a woman in her twenties or thirties in good health.

V is TRBV18 and J is TRBJ2-5, with D perhaps TRBD1 or TRBD2 (5 bases each). V was clipped by 6 bases and J by 1 base, with 15 bases between them. Germline V gene sequence: CDR1 KGHSH, CDR2 LQKENI. The CDR3 totals 15 residues. The CDR3 spells CASSRERGSQETQYF. In DNA form, the CDR3 reads TGTGCCAGCTCGCGAGAGAGGGGAAGCCAAGAGACCCAGTACTTC.

The DNA for the CDR3 is TGTGCCAGCACTGGATCCGGGCCGAGAGGCTCCACAGATACGCAGTATTTT. This encodes CASTGSGPRGSTDTQYF. The chain recombines TRBV11-2 with TRBJ2-3, with unresolved D. V was trimmed by 7 bases and J by 2 bases, leaving 22 bases between them. CDR1 and CDR2 (germline): SGHAT, FQNNGV. This CDR3 is 17 amino acids long.

As for this clone: The sample carries other DNA sequences with the same CDR3. V and J are TRBV6-5 and TRBJ1-4; D is perhaps TRBD1 (5 bases). Germline V lookup: CDR1 MNHEY, CDR2 SVGAGI. The CDR3 runs to 15 residues. V was pared by 0 bases and J by 1 base, with 6 bases between. CDR3 sequence reads: CASSYSGGTNEKLFF. CDR3 DNA sequence: TGTGCCAGCAGTTACTCGGGGGGAACTAATGAAAAACTGTTTTTT.

A note on this clone: Other DNA sequences of this sample code for an identical CDR3. The chain links TRBV6-6 to TRBJ1-2, with TRBD1 matching 7 bases. The CDR3 loop spans 15 amino acids. The V gene's germline CDR1 is MNHNY and CDR2 SVGAGI (reference sequence). Trimming at V came to 0 bases and at J to 4 bases, leaving 5 bases not matched to a gene. The DNA of the CDR3 is TGTGCCAGCAGTTACTCCAGGGACAGAGGCTATGGCTACACCTTC. It specifies CASSYSRDRGYGYTF.